A single sample is the source of the 5 T cell receptor beta chains below, sequenced in a study of T-cell reconstitution after alpha-beta-depleted transplantation in children. Unique molecular identifiers were used in preparing the TCRbeta library. TCRdb used MiXCR to reprocess the PCR reads, holding one entry per CDR3 protein. The table has 150,000 to 250,000 distinct CDR3 sequences, approximately 14% seen once. This material consisted of PBMCs from the stem cell graft donor, taken from the stem cell graft. The receptors come from a human donor who donated a stem cell graft to a child with acute lymphoblastic leukemia.

This clonotype was recorded a few times. V usage is TRBV29-1 and J usage is TRBJ1-1; D uncertain. The CDR3 is 14 amino acids. The germline CDR1 and CDR2 sequences are SQVTM and ANQGSEA. Trimming shortened V by 5 bases and J by 0 bases, and 13 bases separated the two germline ends. CDR3 sequence (DNA): TGCAGCGTTTGGGCAGGCCATTTGAACACTGAAGCTTTCTTT. This sequence encodes CSVWAGHLNTEAFF.

This chain joins TRBV6-1 and TRBJ2-7, with 9 bases identical to TRBD1. Germline CDR1 MNHNS, CDR2 SASEGT. V gave up 6 bases and J gave up 5 bases; unmatched junction bases: 11. This CDR3 spans 15 amino acids. In nucleotides, the CDR3 is TGTGCCAGCAGGGGAACAGGGACAGGGAAAGACGAGCAGTACTTC. It specifies CASRGTGTGKDEQYF.

This clonotype was detected many times. The chain combines TRBV19 with TRBJ2-7; tentatively, D is TRBD2 (5 bases). Germline-derived CDR1 and CDR2 are LNHDA and SQIVND (reference sequence). CDR3 size: 13 residues. Trimming took 6 bases from V and 2 from J, leaving 11 bases between them. The CDR3 DNA follows: TGTGCCAGTAGGGATCTAGCTACCTACGAGCAGTACTTC. It is translated as CASRDLATYEQYF.

There are many counts of this clonotype. The chain combines TRBV7-8 with TRBJ2-1, with D perhaps given as TRBD1 or TRBD2 (5 bases each). V gave up 5 bases and J gave up 2 bases, with 13 bases separating them. Germline loops: CDR1 SGHVS, CDR2 FQNEAQ. This CDR3 spans 15 amino acids. The CDR3 nucleotides are TGTGCCAGCAGCAGGACCGAGGGGACCTACAATGAGCAGTTCTTC. Its protein product is CASSRTEGTYNEQFF.

At least ten counts were recorded for this clonotype. V is TRBV28 and J is TRBJ2-7; D is ambiguous. V lost 3 bases and J lost 2, with 5 bases in between. CDR1 is MDHEN and CDR2 is SYDVKM in the germline V gene. The CDR3 has 12 amino acids. As DNA, the CDR3 is TGTGCCAGCAGTTTCGACACCTACGAGCAGTACTTC. This sequence encodes CASSFDTYEQYF.